This T cell receptor beta chain originates from a study of CD8+CD57+ T cells in acquired aplastic anemia. The CDR3 has 14 amino acids. Germline lookup yields CDR1 DFQATT and CDR2 SNEGSKA (reference sequence). Germline trimming cut 2 bases from V and 4 bases from J; bases unmatched to any gene: 5. This clonotype was observed a handful of times. Genomic DNA constituted the template upon which TCR beta VDJ and CDR3 profiling was performed. TCRdb itself ran the reads through MiXCR, one entry per CDR3 protein. The table lists roughly 180,000 distinct CDR3 sequences, around 50% of them singletons. Selection for sequencing was limited to patients who had shown CD8+CD57+ cell expansion by flow cytometry.

This chain connects TRBV20-1 to TRBJ1-5; TRBD1 matches at 7 bases. The TCR originated in a human donor with aplastic anemia. The sample comprised sorted CD4+, CD8+, or CD8+CD57+ T cells (not recorded which) from PBMCs. The CDR3 region is CSARPGQPNQPQHF. The CDR3 nucleotides read TGCAGTGCTAGACCGGGACAGCCGAATCAGCCCCAGCATTTT.